This T cell receptor beta chain was captured in a study of OX40 agonist ivuxolimab in advanced cancers. Study in general: Patients undergoing dose escalation presented with hepatocellular carcinoma, melanoma, renal cell or head and neck cancer.

The CDR3 covers 16 residues. The V end was cut by 2 bases, the J end by 4 bases, with 15 bases between. Germline V gene data show CDR1 as SGHNT and CDR2 as YYREEE (reference sequence). Clones were read by immunoSEQ multiplex PCR, and TCRdb kept only the in-frame ones, dropping some. Of 20,000 to 25,000 clones listed, 70% to 90% were seen once; the top ten hold about a quarter. The specimen comprised CD4+ or CD8+ T cells sorted from blood, sampled in a trial of the OX40 agonist ivuxolimab. This chain joins TRBV5-4 and TRBJ2-2; D not certain. The TCR comes from an adult with an advanced solid tumor such as melanoma, head and neck, liver or kidney cancer. CDR3 loop: CASSFIRALGTGELFF. The CDR3 DNA reads TGTGCCAGCAGCTTTATTAGGGCTTTGGGCACCGGGGAGCTGTTTTTT.